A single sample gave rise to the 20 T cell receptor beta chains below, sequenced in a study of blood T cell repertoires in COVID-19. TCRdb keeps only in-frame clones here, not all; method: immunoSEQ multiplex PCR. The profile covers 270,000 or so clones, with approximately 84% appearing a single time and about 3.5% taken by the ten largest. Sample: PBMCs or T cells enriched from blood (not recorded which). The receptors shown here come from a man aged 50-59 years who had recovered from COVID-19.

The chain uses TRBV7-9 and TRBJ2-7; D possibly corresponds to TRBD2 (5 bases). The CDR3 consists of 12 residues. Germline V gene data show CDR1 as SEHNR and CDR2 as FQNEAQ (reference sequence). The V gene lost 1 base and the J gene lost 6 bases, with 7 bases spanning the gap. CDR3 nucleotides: TGTGCCAGCAGCTTAGAACTAGTCGAGCAGTACTTC. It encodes CASSLELVEQYF. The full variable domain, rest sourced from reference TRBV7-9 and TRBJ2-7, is DTGVSQNPRHKITKRGQNVTFRCDPISEHNRLYWYRQTLGQGPEFLTYFQNEAQLEKSRLLSDRFSAERPKGSFSTLEIQRTEQGDSAMYLCASSLELVEQYFGPGTRLTVT.

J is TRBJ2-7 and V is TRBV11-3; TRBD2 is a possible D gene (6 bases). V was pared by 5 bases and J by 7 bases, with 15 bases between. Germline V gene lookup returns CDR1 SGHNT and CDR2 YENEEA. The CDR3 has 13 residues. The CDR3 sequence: CASSPARGGEQYF. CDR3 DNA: TGTGCCAGCAGCCCCGCCCGAGGAGGGGAGCAGTACTTC.

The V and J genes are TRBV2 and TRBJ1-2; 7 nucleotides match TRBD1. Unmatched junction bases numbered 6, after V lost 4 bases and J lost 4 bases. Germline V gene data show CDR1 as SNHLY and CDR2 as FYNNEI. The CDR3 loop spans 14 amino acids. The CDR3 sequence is CASSGMTGTYGYTF. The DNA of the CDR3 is TGTGCCAGCAGTGGAATGACAGGGACCTATGGCTACACCTTC.

The CDR3 spells CATSEWEKNYGYTF. As DNA, the CDR3 is TGTGCCACCAGTGAATGGGAGAAGAACTATGGCTACACCTTC. The chain is built from TRBV24-1 and TRBJ1-2; no clear D gene. There are 14 residues in the CDR3. V was cut by 4 bases and J by 2 bases, with 10 bases left in between. In germline, CDR1 is KGHDR, CDR2 SFDVKD.

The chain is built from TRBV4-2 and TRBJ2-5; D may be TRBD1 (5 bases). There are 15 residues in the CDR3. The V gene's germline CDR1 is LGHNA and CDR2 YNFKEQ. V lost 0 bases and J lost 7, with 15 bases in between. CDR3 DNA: TGTGCCAGCAGCCAAGATGTAGCTCCTCAGGGGACCCAGTACTTC. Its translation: CASSQDVAPQGTQYF.

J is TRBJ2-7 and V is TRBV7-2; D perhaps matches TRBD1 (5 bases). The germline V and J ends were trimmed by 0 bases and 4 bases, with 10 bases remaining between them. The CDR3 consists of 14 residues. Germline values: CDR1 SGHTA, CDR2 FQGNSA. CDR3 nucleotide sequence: TGTGCCAGCAGCTTAGCTGGGGCCGGATACGAGCAGTACTTC. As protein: CASSLAGAGYEQYF. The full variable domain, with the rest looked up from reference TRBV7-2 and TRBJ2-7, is GAGVSQSPSNKVTEKGKDVELRCDPISGHTALYWYRQSLGQGLEFLIYFQGNSAPDKSGLPSDRFSAERTGGSVSTLTIQRTQQEDSAVYLCASSLAGAGYEQYFGPGTRLTVT.

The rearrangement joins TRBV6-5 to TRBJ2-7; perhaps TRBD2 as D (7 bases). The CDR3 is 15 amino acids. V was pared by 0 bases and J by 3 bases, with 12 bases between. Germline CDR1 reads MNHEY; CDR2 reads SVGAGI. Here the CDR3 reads CASSYSRGGGYEQYF. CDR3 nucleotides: TGTGCCAGCAGTTACTCGCGGGGAGGGGGCTACGAGCAGTACTTC.

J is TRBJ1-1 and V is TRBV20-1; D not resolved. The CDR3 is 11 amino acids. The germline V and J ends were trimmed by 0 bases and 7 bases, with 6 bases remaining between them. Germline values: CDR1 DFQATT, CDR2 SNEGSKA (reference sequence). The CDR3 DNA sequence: TGCAGTGCTAGAGAGCAGCGTGAAGCTTTCTTT. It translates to CSAREQREAFF.

For the CDR3, the DNA is TGCGCCAGCAGCTCAACAGGGGATTCTAATGAAAAACTGTTTTTT. Encoded protein: CASSSTGDSNEKLFF. This chain joins TRBV5-1 and TRBJ1-4, with TRBD1 matching 7 bases. J was trimmed by 3 bases and V by 3 bases; bases with no gene match: 5. Germline V lookup: CDR1 SGHRS, CDR2 YFSETQ. This CDR3 has 15 residues.

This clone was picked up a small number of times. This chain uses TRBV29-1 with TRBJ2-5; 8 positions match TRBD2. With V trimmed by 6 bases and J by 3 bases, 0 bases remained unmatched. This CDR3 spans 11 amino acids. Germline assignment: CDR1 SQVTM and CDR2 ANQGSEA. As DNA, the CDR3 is TGCAGCGTGGGACTAGAAGAGACCCAGTACTTC. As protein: CSVGLEETQYF.

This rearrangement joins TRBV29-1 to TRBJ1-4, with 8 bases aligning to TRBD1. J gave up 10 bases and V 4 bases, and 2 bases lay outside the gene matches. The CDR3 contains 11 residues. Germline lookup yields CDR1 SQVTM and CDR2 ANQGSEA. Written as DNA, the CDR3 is TGCAGCGTTGCAGGGGGCGGAAAACTGTTTTTT. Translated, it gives CSVAGGGKLFF.

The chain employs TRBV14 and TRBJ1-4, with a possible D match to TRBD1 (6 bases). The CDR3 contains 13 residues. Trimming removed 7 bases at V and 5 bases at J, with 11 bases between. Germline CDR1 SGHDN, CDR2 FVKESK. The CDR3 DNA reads TGTGCCAGCACCGGACAGATAAATGAAAAACTGTTTTTT. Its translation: CASTGQINEKLFF.

The CDR3 region has the DNA TGTGCCAGCAGCTTTACGGAGGGGGATACGCAGTATTTT. It specifies CASSFTEGDTQYF. This chain links TRBV7-8 with TRBJ2-3; D is possibly TRBD2 (6 bases). Looked up from germline, CDR1 is SGHVS and CDR2 is FQNEAQ. The CDR3 has 13 amino acids. The V and J ends lost 3 bases and 6 bases respectively, with 10 bases between them.

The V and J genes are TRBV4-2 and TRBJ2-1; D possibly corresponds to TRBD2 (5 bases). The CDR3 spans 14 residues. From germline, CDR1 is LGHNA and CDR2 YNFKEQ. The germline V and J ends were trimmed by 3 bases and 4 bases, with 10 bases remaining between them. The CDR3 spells CASSQEAQYNEQFF. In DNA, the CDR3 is TGTGCCAGCAGCCAGGAGGCGCAGTACAATGAGCAGTTCTTC.

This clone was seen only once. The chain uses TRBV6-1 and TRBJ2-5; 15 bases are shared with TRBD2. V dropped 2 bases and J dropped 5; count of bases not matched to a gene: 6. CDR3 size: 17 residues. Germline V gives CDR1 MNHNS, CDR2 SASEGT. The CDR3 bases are TGTGCCAGCAGTGAATTAAGGACTAGCGGGAGGGAGGAGACCCAGTACTTC. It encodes CASSELRTSGREETQYF.

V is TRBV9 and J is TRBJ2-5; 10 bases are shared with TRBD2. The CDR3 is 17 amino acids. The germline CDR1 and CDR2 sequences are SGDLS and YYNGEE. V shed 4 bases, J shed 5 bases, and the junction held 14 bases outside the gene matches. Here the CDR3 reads CASSSQLIAGGRETQYF. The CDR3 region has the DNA TGTGCCAGCAGCTCTCAACTCATAGCGGGAGGTAGGGAGACCCAGTACTTC.

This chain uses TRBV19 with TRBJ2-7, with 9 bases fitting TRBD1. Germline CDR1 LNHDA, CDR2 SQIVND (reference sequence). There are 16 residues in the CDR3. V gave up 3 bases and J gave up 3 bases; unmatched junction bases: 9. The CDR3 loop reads CASSIDSRTGDYEQYF. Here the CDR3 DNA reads TGTGCCAGTAGTATTGACTCCCGGACAGGGGACTACGAGCAGTACTTC. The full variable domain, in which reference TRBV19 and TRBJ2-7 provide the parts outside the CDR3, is DGGITQSPKYLFRKEGQNVTLSCEQNLNHDAMYWYRQDPGQGLRLIYYSQIVNDFQKGDIAEGYSVSREKKESFPLTVTSAQKNPTAFYLCASSIDSRTGDYEQYFGPGTRLTVT.

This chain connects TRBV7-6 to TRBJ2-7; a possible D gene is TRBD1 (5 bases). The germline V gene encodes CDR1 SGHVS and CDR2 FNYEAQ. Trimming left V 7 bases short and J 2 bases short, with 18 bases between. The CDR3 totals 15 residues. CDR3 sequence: CASNPAAGPTYEQYF. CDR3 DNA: TGTGCCAGCAACCCAGCTGCAGGGCCTACCTACGAGCAGTACTTC.

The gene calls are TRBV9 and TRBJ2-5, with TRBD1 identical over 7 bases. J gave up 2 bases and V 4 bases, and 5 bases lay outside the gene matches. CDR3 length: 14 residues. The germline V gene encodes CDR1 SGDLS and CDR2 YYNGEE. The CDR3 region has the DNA TGTGCCAGCAGCCCTGGGGGACAGCAAGAGACCCAGTACTTC. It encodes CASSPGGQQETQYF.

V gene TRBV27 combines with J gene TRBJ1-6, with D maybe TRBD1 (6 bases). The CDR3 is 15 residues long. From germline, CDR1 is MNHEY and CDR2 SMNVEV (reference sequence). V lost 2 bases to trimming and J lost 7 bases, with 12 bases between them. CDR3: CASSLPDRRNSPLHF. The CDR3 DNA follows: TGTGCCAGCAGTTTACCCGACAGGAGGAATTCACCCCTCCACTTT.